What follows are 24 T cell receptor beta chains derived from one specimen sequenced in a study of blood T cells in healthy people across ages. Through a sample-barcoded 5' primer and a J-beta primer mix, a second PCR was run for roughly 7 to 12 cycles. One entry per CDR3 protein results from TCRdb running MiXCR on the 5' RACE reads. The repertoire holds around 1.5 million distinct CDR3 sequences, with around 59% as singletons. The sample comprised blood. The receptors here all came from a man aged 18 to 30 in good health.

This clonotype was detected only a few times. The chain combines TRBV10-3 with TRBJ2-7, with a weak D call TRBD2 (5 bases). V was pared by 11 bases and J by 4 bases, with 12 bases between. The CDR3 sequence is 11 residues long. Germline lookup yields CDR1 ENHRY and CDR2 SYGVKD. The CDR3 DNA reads TGTGCCTCTATCGGGGAGTACGAGCAGTACTTC. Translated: CASIGEYEQYF.

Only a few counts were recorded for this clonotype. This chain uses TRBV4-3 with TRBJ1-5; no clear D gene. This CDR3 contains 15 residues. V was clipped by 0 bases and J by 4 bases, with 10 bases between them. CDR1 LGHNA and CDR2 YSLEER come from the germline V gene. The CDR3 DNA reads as TGCGCCAGCAGCCAAGATCACCGAGCGAATCAGCCCCAGCATTTT. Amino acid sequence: CASSQDHRANQPQHF.

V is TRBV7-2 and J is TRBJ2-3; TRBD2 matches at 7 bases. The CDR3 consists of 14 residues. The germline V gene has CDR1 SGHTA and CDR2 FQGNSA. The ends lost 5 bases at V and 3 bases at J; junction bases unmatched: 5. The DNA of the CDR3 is TGTGCCAGCAGCGTCTGGACTAGTACAGATACGCAGTATTTT. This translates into CASSVWTSTDTQYF.

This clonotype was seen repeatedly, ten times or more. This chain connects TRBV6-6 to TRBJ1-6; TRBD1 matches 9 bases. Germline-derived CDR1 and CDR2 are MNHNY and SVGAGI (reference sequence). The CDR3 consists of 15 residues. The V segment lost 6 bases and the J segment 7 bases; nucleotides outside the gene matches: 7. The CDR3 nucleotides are TGTGCCAGCAGACCCGGACAGGGGCCGAATTCACCCCTCCACTTT. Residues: CASRPGQGPNSPLHF.

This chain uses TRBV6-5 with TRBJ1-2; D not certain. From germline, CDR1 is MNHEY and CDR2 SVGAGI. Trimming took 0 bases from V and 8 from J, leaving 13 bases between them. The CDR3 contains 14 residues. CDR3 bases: TGTGCCAGCAGTTACTCGATGGAACTAGGGGGCTACACCTTC. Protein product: CASSYSMELGGYTF.

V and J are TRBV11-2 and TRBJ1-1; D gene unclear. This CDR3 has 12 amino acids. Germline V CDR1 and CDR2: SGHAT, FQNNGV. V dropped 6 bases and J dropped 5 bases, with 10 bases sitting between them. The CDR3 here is CASRVLGTEAFF. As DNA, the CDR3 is TGTGCCAGCAGGGTTCTAGGGACTGAAGCTTTCTTT.

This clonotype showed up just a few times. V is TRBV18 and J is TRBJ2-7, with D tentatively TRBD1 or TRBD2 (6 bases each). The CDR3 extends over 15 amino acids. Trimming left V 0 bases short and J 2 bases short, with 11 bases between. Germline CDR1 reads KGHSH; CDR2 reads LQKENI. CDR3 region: CASSPPGGLAYEQYF. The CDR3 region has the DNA TGTGCCAGCTCACCACCCGGGGGCTTGGCCTACGAGCAGTACTTC.

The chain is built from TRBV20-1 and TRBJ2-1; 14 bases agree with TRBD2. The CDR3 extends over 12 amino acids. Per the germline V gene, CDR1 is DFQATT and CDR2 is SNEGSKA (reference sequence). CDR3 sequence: CSGTSGGDEQFF. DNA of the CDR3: TGCAGCGGGACTAGCGGGGGCGATGAGCAGTTCTTC.

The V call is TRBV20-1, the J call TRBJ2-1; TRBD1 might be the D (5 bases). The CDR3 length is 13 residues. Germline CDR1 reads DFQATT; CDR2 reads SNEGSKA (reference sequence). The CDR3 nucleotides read TGCAGCAAGGGGCTATACACCTACAATGAGCAGTTCTTC. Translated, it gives CSKGLYTYNEQFF.

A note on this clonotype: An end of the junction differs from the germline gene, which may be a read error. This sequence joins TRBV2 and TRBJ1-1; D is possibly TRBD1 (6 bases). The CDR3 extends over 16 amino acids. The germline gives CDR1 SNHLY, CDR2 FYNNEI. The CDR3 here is CASSDEPGQPNTGAFF. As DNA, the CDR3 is TGTGCCAGCAGCGACGAACCGGGACAACCGAACACTGGAGCTTTCTTT.

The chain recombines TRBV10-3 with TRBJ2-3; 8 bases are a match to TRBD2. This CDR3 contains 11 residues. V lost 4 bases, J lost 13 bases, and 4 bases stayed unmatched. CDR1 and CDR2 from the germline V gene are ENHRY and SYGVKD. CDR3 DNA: TGTGCCATCAGTGGGCGGGGGGCCGAGTATTTT. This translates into CAISGRGAEYF.

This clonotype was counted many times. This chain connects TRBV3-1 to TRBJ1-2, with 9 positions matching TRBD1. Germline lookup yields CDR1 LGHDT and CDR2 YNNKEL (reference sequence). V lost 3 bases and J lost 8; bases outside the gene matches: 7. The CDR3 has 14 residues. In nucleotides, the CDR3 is TGTGCCAGCAGCCAGATGACAGGGGGAGACGGCTACACCTTC. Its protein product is CASSQMTGGDGYTF.

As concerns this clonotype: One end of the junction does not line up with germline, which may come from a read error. The CDR3, as DNA: TGTGCCGGCAGCCTCCTAAACCAAGAGACCCAGTACTTC. It translates to CAGSLLNQETQYF. The chain has TRBV3-1 and TRBJ2-5; D unresolved. Germline V gives CDR1 LGHDT, CDR2 YNNKEL (reference sequence). The length of the CDR3 is 13 residues.

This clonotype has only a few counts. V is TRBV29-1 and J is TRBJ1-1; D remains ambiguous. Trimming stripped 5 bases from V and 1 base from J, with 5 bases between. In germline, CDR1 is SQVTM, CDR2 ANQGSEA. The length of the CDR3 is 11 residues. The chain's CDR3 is CSVSRNTEAFF. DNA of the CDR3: TGCAGCGTTAGTAGGAACACTGAAGCTTTCTTT. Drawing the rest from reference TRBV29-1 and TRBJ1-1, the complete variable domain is SAVISQKPSRDICQRGTSLTIQCQVDSQVTMMFWYRQQPGQSLTLIATANQGSEATYESGFVIDKFPISRPNLTFSTLTVSNMSPEDSSIYLCSVSRNTEAFFGQGTRLTVV.

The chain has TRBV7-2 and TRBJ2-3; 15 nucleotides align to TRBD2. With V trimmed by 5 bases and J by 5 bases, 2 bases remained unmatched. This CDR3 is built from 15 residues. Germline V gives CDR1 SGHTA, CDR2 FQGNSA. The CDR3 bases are TGTGCCAGCAGCGGGACTAGCGGGAGGCGAGATACGCAGTATTTT. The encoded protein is CASSGTSGRRDTQYF.

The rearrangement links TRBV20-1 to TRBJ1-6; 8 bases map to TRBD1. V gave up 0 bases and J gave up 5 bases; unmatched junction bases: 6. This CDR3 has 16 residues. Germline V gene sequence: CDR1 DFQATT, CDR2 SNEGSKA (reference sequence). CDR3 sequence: CSARDVDRADNSPLHF. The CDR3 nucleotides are TGCAGTGCTAGAGACGTGGACAGGGCCGATAATTCACCCCTCCACTTT.

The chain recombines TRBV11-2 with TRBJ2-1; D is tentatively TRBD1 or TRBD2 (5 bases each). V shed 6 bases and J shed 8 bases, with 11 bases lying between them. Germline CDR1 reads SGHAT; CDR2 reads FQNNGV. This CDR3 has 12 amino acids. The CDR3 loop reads CASRSREYEQFF. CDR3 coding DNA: TGTGCCAGCAGATCCAGGGAGTATGAGCAGTTCTTC.

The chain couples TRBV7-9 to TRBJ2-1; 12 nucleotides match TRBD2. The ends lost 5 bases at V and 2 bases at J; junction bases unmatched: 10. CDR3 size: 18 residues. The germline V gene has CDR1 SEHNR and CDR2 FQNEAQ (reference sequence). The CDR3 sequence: CASSPHPRTSGTYNEQFF. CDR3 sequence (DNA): TGTGCCAGCAGCCCCCACCCCCGGACTAGCGGGACCTACAATGAGCAGTTCTTC. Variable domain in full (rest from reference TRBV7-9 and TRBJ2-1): DTGVSQNPRHKITKRGQNVTFRCDPISEHNRLYWYRQTLGQGPEFLTYFQNEAQLEKSRLLSDRFSAERPKGSFSTLEIQRTEQGDSAMYLCASSPHPRTSGTYNEQFFGPGTRLTVL.

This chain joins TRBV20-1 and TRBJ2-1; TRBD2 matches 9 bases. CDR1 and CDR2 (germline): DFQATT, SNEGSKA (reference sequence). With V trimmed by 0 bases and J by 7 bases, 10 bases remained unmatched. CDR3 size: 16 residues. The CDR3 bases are TGCAGTGCTAGAGAATGGGGGCGGGAGGGCGTTAATGAGCAGTTCTTC. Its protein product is CSAREWGREGVNEQFF.

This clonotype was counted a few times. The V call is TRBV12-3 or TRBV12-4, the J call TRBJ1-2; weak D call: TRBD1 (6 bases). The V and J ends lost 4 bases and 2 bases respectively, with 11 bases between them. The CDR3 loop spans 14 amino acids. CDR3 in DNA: TGTGCCAGCAGTTCCCGAGGGGGGAACTATGGCTACACCTTC. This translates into CASSSRGGNYGYTF.

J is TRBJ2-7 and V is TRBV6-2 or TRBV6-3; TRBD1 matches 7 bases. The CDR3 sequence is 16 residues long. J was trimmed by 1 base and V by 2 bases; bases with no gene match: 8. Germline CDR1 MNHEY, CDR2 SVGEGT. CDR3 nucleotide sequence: TGTGCCAGCAGTTACCCGGGACAGCTTACATCCTACGAGCAGTACTTC. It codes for CASSYPGQLTSYEQYF.

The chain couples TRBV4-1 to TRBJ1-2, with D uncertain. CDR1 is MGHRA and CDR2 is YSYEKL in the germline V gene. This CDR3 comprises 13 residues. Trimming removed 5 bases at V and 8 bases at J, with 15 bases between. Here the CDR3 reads CASSSLGLRGYTF. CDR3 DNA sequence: TGCGCCAGCAGCTCCCTAGGGTTGAGGGGCTACACCTTC.

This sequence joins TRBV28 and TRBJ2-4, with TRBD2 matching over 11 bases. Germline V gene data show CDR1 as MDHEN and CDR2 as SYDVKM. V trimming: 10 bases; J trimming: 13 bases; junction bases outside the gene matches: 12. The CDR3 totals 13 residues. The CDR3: CATGTSGSLTQYF. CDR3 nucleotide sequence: TGTGCCACCGGGACTAGCGGATCTCTAACCCAGTACTTC.

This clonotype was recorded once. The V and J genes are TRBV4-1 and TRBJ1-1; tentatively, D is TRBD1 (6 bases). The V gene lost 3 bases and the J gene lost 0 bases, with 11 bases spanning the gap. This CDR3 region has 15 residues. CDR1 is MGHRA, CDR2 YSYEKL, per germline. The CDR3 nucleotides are TGCGCCAGCAGCCACCTAGGGGGAATGAACACTGAAGCTTTCTTT. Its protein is CASSHLGGMNTEAFF.